A single sample is the source of the 7 T cell receptor beta chains below, sequenced in a study of response to subunit inactivated influenza vaccine. TCRdb ran MiXCR on the RT-PCR reads and lists one entry per CDR3 protein. This sample has 500,000 to 550,000 distinct CDR3 sequences; less than 8% occur once, and the top ten carry 10% to 15%. Sequencing used PBMCs from blood, obtained less than 30 months after vaccination. These receptors all stem from a man aged 45 to 75 who received an inactivated influenza vaccine.

This clonotype has more than one count but fewer than ten. The genes are TRBV7-2 and TRBJ2-3, with D hard to call. V gave up 6 bases and J gave up 2 bases, with 12 bases separating them. CDR3 size: 14 residues. CDR1 is SGHTA, CDR2 FQGNSA, per germline. The CDR3 DNA sequence: TGTGCCAGCAGACCCCGGATCGACACAGATACGCAGTATTTT. This translates into CASRPRIDTDTQYF.

This clonotype came up many times. V and J are TRBV29-1 and TRBJ2-1; 9 bases are a match to TRBD2. CDR1 is SQVTM and CDR2 is ANQGSEA in the germline V gene. The CDR3 sequence is 16 residues long. V shed 2 bases, J shed 4 bases, and the junction held 9 bases outside the gene matches. CDR3 in amino acids: CSVERQTSGFYNEQFF. The DNA for the CDR3 is TGCAGCGTTGAAAGACAGACTAGCGGTTTTTACAATGAGCAGTTCTTC.

V usage is TRBV2 and J usage is TRBJ1-2; 7 nucleotides line up with TRBD1. The CDR3 runs 15 residues. Trimming at V came to 7 bases and at J to 6 bases, leaving 14 bases not matched to a gene. CDR1 and CDR2 (germline): SNHLY, FYNNEI. The CDR3 reads CASMDGQAFWNGYTF. CDR3 coding DNA: TGTGCCAGCATGGATGGACAGGCGTTCTGGAATGGCTACACCTTC.

This clonotype has only a few counts. This chain joins TRBV5-1 and TRBJ2-6; no reliable D call. Trimming left V 4 bases short and J 0 bases short, with 8 bases between. The CDR3 sequence is 15 residues long. The germline V gene encodes CDR1 SGHRS and CDR2 YFSETQ. CDR3 sequence (DNA): TGCGCCAGCAGCATAGCAACCTCTGGGGCCAACGTCCTGACTTTC. It encodes CASSIATSGANVLTF.

The chain combines TRBV7-2 with TRBJ2-2, with D perhaps TRBD1 (5 bases). V lost 3 bases and J lost 8, with 19 bases in between. The CDR3 has 16 residues. Germline CDR1 is SGHTA and CDR2 is FQGNSA. In DNA, the CDR3 is TGTGCCAGCAGCTTCCTAGTGAAGGGGTCGGCGGGGGAGCTGTTTTTT. It translates to CASSFLVKGSAGELFF.

This clonotype appeared a few times. V is TRBV2 and J is TRBJ2-7, with D maybe TRBD1 (5 bases). The CDR3 has 17 amino acids. V was shortened by 7 bases and J by 0 bases, with 22 bases between the two germline ends. Germline CDR1 SNHLY, CDR2 FYNNEI. The CDR3 region has the DNA TGTGCCAGCATTTCAGGGAAGTCATACGAAACCTCCTACGAGCAGTACTTC. The encoded protein is CASISGKSYETSYEQYF.

This chain uses TRBV7-6 with TRBJ2-2; 8 bases line up with TRBD1. Germline V gene data show CDR1 as SGHVS and CDR2 as FNYEAQ. The V gene end was trimmed by 3 bases and the J gene end by 3 bases; junction bases not matched to a gene: 3. The CDR3 length is 15 residues. The CDR3 DNA reads TGTGCCAGCAGCTTTGCGGGACAGGACACCGGGGAGCTGTTTTTT. It yields the protein CASSFAGQDTGELFF.